The 25 T cell receptor beta chains below come from one sample, sequenced in a study of OX40 agonist ivuxolimab in advanced cancers. Only in-frame clones appear in the TCRdb table, and some are missing; sequencing was by immunoSEQ multiplex PCR. The sample shows about 67,000 clones, 87% of them seen only once. Sample: CD4+ or CD8+ T cells sorted from blood, taken in a trial of the OX40 agonist ivuxolimab. Receptor source: an adult with an advanced solid tumor such as melanoma, head and neck, liver or kidney cancer.

Only a few counts were recorded for this clone. The rearrangement links TRBV30 to TRBJ1-2; D gene ambiguous. With 1 base removed from V and 7 bases from J, the gap between germline ends came to 16 bases. CDR3 length equals 14 residues. CDR1 GTSNPN and CDR2 SVGIG come from the germline V gene (reference sequence). This chain's CDR3 is CAWSGVGPWGGYTF. The CDR3 coding sequence is TGTGCCTGGAGTGGGGTAGGACCCTGGGGTGGCTACACCTTC.

This chain connects TRBV4-3 to TRBJ1-5; the D is unclear. Trimming stripped 4 bases from V and 9 bases from J, with 13 bases between. The germline V gene encodes CDR1 LGHNA and CDR2 YSLEER. There are 13 residues in the CDR3. CDR3 in DNA: TGCGCCAGCAGCCCAAGGCGGACGGCGCCCCAGCATTTT. This codes for CASSPRRTAPQHF.

The chain combines TRBV9 with TRBJ2-5; 7 positions agree with TRBD2. Germline trimming cut 2 bases from V and 5 bases from J; bases unmatched to any gene: 6. The CDR3 runs 14 residues. Germline V lookup: CDR1 SGDLS, CDR2 YYNGEE. CDR3 coding DNA: TGTGCCAGCAGCGTCAGCGGGATGGTGGAGACCCAGTACTTC. Translating gives CASSVSGMVETQYF.

The V and J genes are TRBV15 and TRBJ2-6; 7 bases are shared with TRBD1. The V gene's germline CDR1 is LNHNV and CDR2 YYDKDF (reference sequence). V was pared by 4 bases and J by 4 bases, with 4 bases of the junction left unmatched. The CDR3 runs to 15 residues. Here the CDR3 DNA reads TGTGCCACCAGCACCGACAGGGCCGGGGCCAACGTCCTGACTTTC. This translates into CATSTDRAGANVLTF.

The chain links TRBV11-3 to TRBJ2-7; D uncertain. V gave up 3 bases and J gave up 1 base, with 7 bases separating them. The V gene's germline CDR1 is SGHNT and CDR2 YENEEA. This CDR3 spans 13 amino acids. The CDR3 reads CASSFVGSYEQYF. CDR3 DNA: TGTGCCAGCAGCTTTGTTGGGTCCTACGAGCAGTACTTC. Full variable domain (rest looked up from reference TRBV11-3 and TRBJ2-7): EAGVVQSPRYKIIEKKQPVAFWCNPISGHNTLYWYLQNLGQGPELLIRYENEEAVDDSQLPKDRFSAERLKGVDSTLKIQPAELGDSAVYLCASSFVGSYEQYFGPGTRLTVT.

This clone was seen just once. The chain joins TRBV5-1 to TRBJ1-4, with TRBD1 matching over 7 bases. V lost 4 bases to trimming and J lost 0 bases; unmatched junction nucleotides: 9. Germline CDR1 is SGHRS and CDR2 is YFSETQ. This CDR3 is 17 amino acids long. Here the CDR3 reads CASSPRDRDATNEKLFF. The CDR3 DNA reads TGCGCCAGCAGCCCCCGGGACAGAGATGCAACTAATGAAAAACTGTTTTTT.

The V call is TRBV5-1, the J call TRBJ2-5; D might be TRBD2 (5 bases). The CDR3 runs to 13 residues. The germline CDR1 and CDR2 sequences are SGHRS and YFSETQ. Trimming took off 0 bases at V and 7 bases at J, with 10 bases between the two ends. The CDR3 DNA reads as TGCGCCAGCAGCTTGGCCGTTGCGGGGACCCAGTACTTC. Translating it yields CASSLAVAGTQYF.

This clone was recorded only once. The chain links TRBV9 to TRBJ2-7; 8 nucleotides align to TRBD2. Per the germline V gene, CDR1 is SGDLS and CDR2 is YYNGEE. V shed 0 bases, J shed 1 base, and the junction held 3 bases outside the gene matches. The CDR3 loop spans 15 amino acids. The DNA for the CDR3 is TGTGCCAGCAGCGTAGAACTAGCGGCTTCCTACGAGCAGTACTTC. Translated: CASSVELAASYEQYF.

This clone was counted only a few times. The chain combines TRBV30 with TRBJ1-2; D unclear. The V end was cut by 2 bases, the J end by 5 bases, with 9 bases between. CDR3 length equals 12 residues. Germline V CDR1 and CDR2: GTSNPN, SVGIG (reference sequence). Here the CDR3 reads CAWSPSGYGYTF. In DNA form, the CDR3 reads TGTGCCTGGAGTCCCAGTGGGTATGGCTACACCTTC.

The chain combines TRBV7-2 with TRBJ1-2; maybe TRBD1 (6 bases). Trimming left V 1 base short and J 3 bases short, with 12 bases between. CDR1 and CDR2 from the germline V gene are SGHTA and FQGNSA. The CDR3 length is 15 residues. The CDR3 loop reads CASSLEGGKDYGYTF. The CDR3 DNA reads as TGTGCCAGCAGCTTAGAGGGGGGTAAAGACTATGGCTACACCTTC. The entire variable domain, with the rest obtained from reference TRBV7-2 and TRBJ1-2, is as follows: GAGVSQSPSNKVTEKGKDVELRCDPISGHTALYWYRQSLGQGLEFLIYFQGNSAPDKSGLPSDRFSAERTGGSVSTLTIQRTQQEDSAVYLCASSLEGGKDYGYTFGSGTRLTVV.

This chain joins TRBV27 and TRBJ1-6; unclear D gene. This CDR3 is 13 amino acids long. The germline V gene has CDR1 MNHEY and CDR2 SMNVEV (reference sequence). V gave up 0 bases and J gave up 9 bases, with 6 bases separating them. The CDR3 loop reads CASSLSAASPLHF. CDR3 nucleotide sequence: TGTGCCAGCAGTTTATCGGCAGCTTCACCCCTCCACTTT.

This chain uses TRBV9 with TRBJ2-1; the D is unclear. The CDR3 extends over 15 amino acids. V was pared by 0 bases and J by 2 bases, with 9 bases between. The V gene's germline CDR1 is SGDLS and CDR2 YYNGEE. This chain's CDR3 is CASSVVAVPYNEQFF. Here the CDR3 DNA reads TGTGCCAGCAGCGTAGTTGCGGTCCCCTACAATGAGCAGTTCTTC.

The V and J genes are TRBV6-5 and TRBJ2-7, with 9 bases identical to TRBD1. CDR1 is MNHEY, CDR2 SVGAGI, per germline. V gave up 2 bases and J gave up 6 bases; unmatched junction bases: 5. The CDR3 has 14 amino acids. As DNA, the CDR3 is TGTGCCAGCAGTTACCCCGGGACAGGGACCGAGCAGTACTTC. Its protein is CASSYPGTGTEQYF.

The V gene is TRBV30, the J gene TRBJ1-3; no definite D call. This CDR3 has 12 residues. Trimming left V 6 bases short and J 0 bases short, with 6 bases between. Germline CDR1 GTSNPN, CDR2 SVGIG (reference sequence). The CDR3 DNA is TGTGCCTGTAGACACTCTGGAAACACCATATATTTT. It translates to CACRHSGNTIYF.

The chain couples TRBV18 to TRBJ2-7; D uncertain. This CDR3 region has 13 residues. Germline V lookup: CDR1 KGHSH, CDR2 LQKENI. Trimming left V 2 bases short and J 6 bases short, with 11 bases between. Here the CDR3 reads CASSPELGFEQYF. CDR3 in DNA: TGTGCCAGCTCACCAGAATTAGGGTTCGAGCAGTACTTC.

In its sample, this clone was seen once. This chain links TRBV30 with TRBJ1-1, with D unresolved. Germline V gene sequence: CDR1 GTSNPN, CDR2 SVGIG (reference sequence). V was pared by 0 bases and J by 0 bases, with 5 bases between. The CDR3 is 13 amino acids. Here the CDR3 reads CAWSVSVNTEAFF. DNA of the CDR3: TGTGCCTGGAGTGTATCAGTGAACACTGAAGCTTTCTTT.

The CDR3 nucleotides read TGCGCCAGCAGCCCAGATGGCGGCAAGCAGTTCTTC. The encoded protein is CASSPDGGKQFF. The rearrangement uses TRBV5-1 and TRBJ2-1; D remains ambiguous. The CDR3 is made up of 12 amino acids. Trimming cost V 4 bases and J 11 bases, with 13 bases left between them. CDR1 is SGHRS and CDR2 is YFSETQ in the germline V gene.

The J gene is TRBJ2-7, the V gene TRBV28; D possibly corresponds to TRBD1 (6 bases). Germline V gives CDR1 MDHEN, CDR2 SYDVKM. This CDR3 comprises 12 residues. Deletions cut 6 bases from V and 2 bases from J, with 8 bases between. CDR3 DNA: TGTGCCAGCAGCCGGGACACCTACGAGCAGTACTTC. Amino acid sequence: CASSRDTYEQYF. Variable domain in full (rest from reference TRBV28 and TRBJ2-7): DVKVTQSSRYLVKRTGEKVFLECVQDMDHENMFWYRQDPGLGLRLIYFSYDVKMKEKGDIPEGYSVSREKKERFSLILESASTNQTSMYLCASSRDTYEQYFGPGTRLTVT.

The chain uses TRBV2 and TRBJ2-7; 10 bases match TRBD2. The trim removed 6 bases at V and 3 bases at J, leaving 5 bases unmatched. The V gene's germline CDR1 is SNHLY and CDR2 FYNNEI. This CDR3 spans 14 amino acids. In nucleotides, the CDR3 is TGTGCCAGCAGGACAGCGGGGGGGTTCTACGAGCAGTACTTC. Its translation: CASRTAGGFYEQYF.

This chain links TRBV14 with TRBJ2-6; D might be TRBD1 or TRBD2, each matching 5 bases. The CDR3 is 18 residues long. V was pared by 4 bases and J by 0 bases, with 16 bases between. The germline V gene has CDR1 SGHDN and CDR2 FVKESK. The CDR3 DNA is TGTGCCAGCAGCCCTTCCGGGACGCAAAGCTCTGGGGCCAACGTCCTGACTTTC. Protein sequence: CASSPSGTQSSGANVLTF.

The chain carries TRBV28 and TRBJ2-4; D is ambiguous. There are 15 residues in the CDR3. Germline V gene data show CDR1 as MDHEN and CDR2 as SYDVKM. The V end was cut by 5 bases, the J end by 5 bases, with 16 bases between. CDR3 nucleotides: TGTGCCAGCAGTCTCCCCCGGGCAGTGGAAAACATTCAGTACTTC. The encoded protein is CASSLPRAVENIQYF.

The DNA for the CDR3 is TGCGCCAGCAGCCTCCACGGTGGGGCGGGACGATCCTACGAGCAGTACTTC. Amino acid sequence: CASSLHGGAGRSYEQYF. The rearrangement joins TRBV4-3 to TRBJ2-7; D may be TRBD2 (6 bases). CDR1 is LGHNA and CDR2 is YSLEER in the germline V gene. V lost 4 bases, J lost 1 base, and 20 bases lay in between. The CDR3 covers 17 residues.

J is TRBJ2-3 and V is TRBV7-8; D unclear. CDR1 is SGHVS, CDR2 FQNEAQ, per germline. Trimming shortened V by 7 bases and J by 0 bases, and 14 bases separated the two germline ends. The CDR3 loop spans 15 amino acids. CDR3 sequence (DNA): TGTGCCAGCATGCTTGGGTGGAGTAGCACAGATACGCAGTATTTT. Residues: CASMLGWSSTDTQYF.

J is TRBJ1-2 and V is TRBV6-5; 7 bases are a match to TRBD1. Germline-derived CDR1 and CDR2 are MNHEY and SVGAGI. The CDR3 covers 15 residues. J lost 3 bases, V lost 2 bases, and 6 bases had no gene match. The CDR3 protein is CASSYMEGADYGYTF. CDR3 DNA: TGTGCCAGCAGTTACATGGAGGGGGCGGACTATGGCTACACCTTC.

This chain links TRBV19 with TRBJ2-1; tentative D call: TRBD2 (6 bases). Germline values: CDR1 LNHDA, CDR2 SQIVND (reference sequence). Trimming left V 5 bases short and J 2 bases short, with 10 bases between. The CDR3 is made up of 14 amino acids. CDR3 nucleotide sequence: TGTGCCAGTAGTTGGCTAGCGACCTACAATGAGCAGTTCTTC. Translation: CASSWLATYNEQFF.